This paragraph reports one TCR beta chain. The antigen is undetermined. Some clones are missing from TCRdb's copy, which holds only in-frame ones; the method was immunoSEQ multiplex PCR. The sample lists approximately 15,000 clones, less than 90% occurring once. This record belongs to a study of OX40 agonist ivuxolimab in advanced cancers. Study-level information: Patients assigned to dose escalation were diagnosed with hepatocellular carcinoma, melanoma, renal cell or head and neck cancer. Around 40% of patients had received prior checkpoint inhibitor therapy. Whole-study findings and limits: Average numbers of expanded clones were greater in CD8+ T cells than in CD4+.

Germline-derived CDR1 and CDR2 are GTSNPN and SVGIG (reference sequence). CDR3 length equals 14 residues. V shed 1 base and J 7 bases; nucleotides not matched to a gene: 5. The sequence derives from an adult with an advanced solid tumor such as melanoma, head and neck, liver or kidney cancer. Sequencing used CD4+ or CD8+ T cells sorted from blood, obtained in a trial of the OX40 agonist ivuxolimab. This sequence joins TRBV30 and TRBJ2-2; 8 bases align to TRBD1. Here the CDR3 reads CAWSAGQAGGELFF. The CDR3 nucleotides read TGTGCCTGGAGTGCGGGACAGGCGGGCGGGGAGCTGTTTTTT.